This TCR beta chain was sequenced during a study of metastatic and nonmetastatic thyroid tumors. This clone was seen at least ten times. The CDR3 sequence is 18 residues long. The J segment lost 2 bases and the V segment lost 4 bases, leaving 14 bases of the junction unmatched. Germline V gene lookup returns CDR1 SEHNR and CDR2 FQNEAQ (reference sequence). Before thyroid surgery, none of the patients had received any treatment. Via MiXCR, TCRdb re-called the PCR reads. The data hold around 21,000 clones, with 15% to 20% observed a single time. The rearrangement joins TRBV7-9 to TRBJ2-5, with 9 bases matching TRBD2. The TCR originated in a male donor with papillary thyroid cancer or a benign thyroid nodule (not recorded which). Some clones in this sample may be carry-over from other donors' samples. Sequenced sample: blood. The CDR3 reads CASSSAGGRAFQQETQYF. DNA of the CDR3: TGTGCCAGCAGCTCGGCGGGGGGGAGGGCGTTCCAACAAGAGACCCAGTACTTC.